This T cell receptor (beta chain) derives from a study of blood T cell repertoires in COVID-19 (TCRdb year 2020). General notes on the study: Collaborator samples came from the United States, Italy and Spain and covered acute and convalescent phases of COVID-19. Samples came from the ongoing ImmuneRACE study (first 160 participants) plus 1,254 subjects from 6 global collaborators. HLA class I and class II types, where available, came from metadata supplied by the sample provider rather than from assay-based typing. A de-identified subject ID, COVID-19 status, age in years and sex were almost always included in the sample metadata. The dataset comprised deeply sampled blood TCRbeta repertoires from subjects exposed to, actively infected with, or recovered from COVID-19. The material from the prospective study consisted of cDNA or gDNA derived from T cells, B-cell-depleted T cells, or PBMCs. The repertoires were released in a freely available public database intended as a resource for research on the immune response to SARS-CoV-2. What the study reported, not specific to this receptor: The amount of clinical and demographic metadata varied by source and participant and was provided uncurated.

As for this clone: Its target antigen remains unknown. No clone much larger than this one lies a single base away; base qualities are absent.

Enrolling through a virtual design, the prospective study's participants ranged in age from roughly 18 to 89 years and lived across around 25 United States geographic areas. In the prospective study, participants were assigned to cohorts based on the clinical history participants reported in a screening survey and a study questionnaire. Recovered participants in ImmuneRACE Cohort 3 were defined as having two consecutive negative NP/OP PCR tests, clearance from a healthcare professional, or resolution of symptoms. In the prospective study, whole blood, serum and a nasopharyngeal or oropharyngeal swab were collected from each participant by mobile phlebotomists. Additional blood draws and questionnaires over a 2-month period could optionally be provided by prospective study participants. Prospective study blood samples were shipped either frozen or at room temperature before DNA extraction. TCRbeta CDR3 regions were amplified from genomic DNA by means of the immunoSEQ Assay, a bias-controlled multiplex PCR. The published analysis was carried out like this. Within the assay, amplification of reference gene primers was used to estimate how many nucleated cells each sample contained. Sequence reads were collapsed and filtered to measure the absolute abundance of every unique TCRbeta CDR3 rearrangement. Productive Simpson clonality was computed per sample as the square root of Simpson's diversity index over productive rearrangements. TCRdb mirrors the immuneACCESS table, restricted to in-frame sequences. Some clones are absent from its copies; in checked studies, under half trace to an unresolved V gene, and the reason for the others is unknown. Clone size and the V and J calls come from that table; the DNA yielded D and trimming. The sample profile shows roughly 280,000 clones; about 87% of them were found once. The ten largest make up around 3% of the sample.

The CDR3, from cysteine to phenylalanine, totals 16 residues. This entry keeps only the CDR3 DNA: 48 bases, framed from base 1. Ends trimmed: V by 0 bases, J by 4 bases; bases unmatched to a gene: 5. Sequences SGHTA (CDR1) and FQGNSA (CDR2) are obtained from the germline V gene. This receptor chain uses TRBV7-2 and TRBJ2-3, with TRBD2 identical over 9 junction bases. This clonotype originated in a woman between 50 and 59 years old who had recovered from COVID-19. Source material: PBMCs or T cells enriched from blood (not recorded which). CDR3 reads: CASSLASGRVSDTQYF. The base sequence is TGTGCCAGCAGCTTAGCTAGCGGGAGAGTGTCAGATACGCAGTATTTT.